A single sample is the source of the 23 T cell receptor beta chains below, sequenced in a study of blood T cells in healthy people across ages. A second PCR of 7 to 11 cycles used a sample-barcoded 5' primer and a J-beta primer mix. TCRdb used MiXCR to reprocess the 5' RACE reads, holding one entry per CDR3 protein. Of around 1.7 million distinct CDR3 sequences in the sample, over 25% were seen once. The sample consisted of blood. The receptors were sampled from a woman in her twenties or thirties in good health.

The chain is built from TRBV7-2 and TRBJ2-4, with 14 bases lining up with TRBD2. The J call may be mistaken, given a closer DNA end match to TRBJ2-7. The V gene's germline CDR1 is SGHTA and CDR2 FQGNSA. The CDR3 runs 18 residues. The CDR3 reads CASSLYLTSGREAYEQYF. As DNA, the CDR3 is TGTGCCAGCAGCTTATATCTGACTAGCGGGAGGGAAGCCTACGAGCAGTACTTC.

The J gene is TRBJ1-5, the V gene TRBV11-2; 10 bases line up with TRBD1. This CDR3 contains 16 residues. Trimming removed 5 bases from V and 4 bases from J; junction bases left unmatched: 8. The germline V gene encodes CDR1 SGHAT and CDR2 FQNNGV. CDR3 residues: CASSNLRTGGNQPQHF. CDR3 bases: TGTGCCAGCAGCAATCTTCGGACAGGGGGGAATCAGCCCCAGCATTTT.

This clonotype came up many times. The CDR3 DNA follows: TGTGCCAGCAGTCGCGGGGGCGGCGTGCAGTTCTTC. Amino acids: CASSRGGGVQFF. This chain uses TRBV6-2 or TRBV6-3 with TRBJ2-1; weak D call: TRBD2 (7 bases). The germline V gene encodes CDR1 MNHEY and CDR2 SVGEGT. CDR3 size: 12 residues. V lost 5 bases and J 12 bases, leaving 14 bases between the germline ends.

The rearrangement uses TRBV4-1 and TRBJ1-1, with 8 bases matching TRBD1. V shed 4 bases and J 5 bases; nucleotides not matched to a gene: 9. Per germline, CDR1 MGHRA and CDR2 YSYEKL. The CDR3 contains 15 residues. The DNA for the CDR3 is TGCGCCAGCAGCCTTCTCGTAACAGGGGGAACTGAAGCTTTCTTT. Translation gives CASSLLVTGGTEAFF.

This clonotype was seen a handful of times. With a much larger clone just one base away, this may be a read error. The chain uses TRBV4-1 and TRBJ2-7, with D possibly TRBD1 on 6 matching bases. This CDR3 region has 13 residues. Germline CDR1 MGHRA, CDR2 YSYEKL. Trimming cost V 2 bases and J 9 bases, with 14 bases left between them. The CDR3 here is CASSQSTGSVQYF. The DNA for the CDR3 is TGCGCCAGCAGCCAATCCACAGGGAGCGTGCAGTACTTC.

This clonotype was observed a few times. V and J are TRBV12-3 or TRBV12-4 and TRBJ2-1; possibly TRBD2 for D (6 bases). The length of the CDR3 is 13 residues. V was shortened by 7 bases and J by 5 bases, with 12 bases between the two germline ends. CDR3 DNA sequence: TGTGCCAGCAATAGGGGCGGGAACAATGAGCAGTTCTTC. This sequence encodes CASNRGGNNEQFF.

The chain employs TRBV2 and TRBJ2-5; D perhaps matches TRBD2 (5 bases). The CDR3 has 15 amino acids. Germline CDR1 is SNHLY and CDR2 is FYNNEI. Trimming took off 2 bases at V and 5 bases at J, with 15 bases between the two ends. The CDR3 DNA sequence: TGTGCCAGCAGTGAATCTGAGAGGGTTTGGGAGACCCAGTACTTC. Translation: CASSESERVWETQYF.

This clonotype was seen more than once but under ten times. This chain links TRBV29-1 with TRBJ2-5; possibly TRBD2 for D (5 bases). V was cut by 6 bases and J by 5 bases, with 19 bases left in between. Germline V gene data show CDR1 as SQVTM and CDR2 as ANQGSEA. The CDR3 extends over 14 amino acids. CDR3 bases: TGCAGCGTCCTAGAGATAGCCTCGGGGGAGACCCAGTACTTC. This translates into CSVLEIASGETQYF.

This clonotype was picked up a small number of times. This chain connects TRBV6-1 to TRBJ2-1, with 14 bases aligning to TRBD2. CDR3 length: 19 residues. Trimming cost V 6 bases and J 7 bases; bases outside gene matches: 17. Germline values: CDR1 MNHNS, CDR2 SASEGT. CDR3 sequence (DNA): TGTGCCAGCAGCTTCACCGGGACTAGCGGGAGAGAAGTGGGGAATGAGCAGTTCTTC. Its translation: CASSFTGTSGREVGNEQFF.

This chain links TRBV5-6 with TRBJ1-2; D gene unclear. V gave up 0 bases and J gave up 2 bases, with 17 bases separating them. This CDR3 region has 17 residues. The germline V gene has CDR1 SGHDT and CDR2 YYEEEE. Here the CDR3 DNA reads TGTGCCAGCAGCTTGGCGCGTGGGCCACGTACGAACTATGGCTACACCTTC. Amino acids: CASSLARGPRTNYGYTF.

To note about this clonotype: The junction departs from the called germline gene at one end, perhaps through a read error. This sequence joins TRBV10-3 and TRBJ2-4; D is ambiguous. The J call may not be correct, given that the DNA end is closer to TRBJ2-5. Germline CDR1 is ENHRY and CDR2 is SYGVKD. The CDR3 extends over 12 amino acids. CDR3 coding DNA: TGTGCCATCGGTGAGTCAAGCGAGACCCAGTACTTC. Protein: CAIGESSETQYF.

This clonotype showed up just a few times. In nucleotides, the CDR3 is TGCGCCAGCAGCTTGGAAACTAGCGGGGGGACCCAGTACTTC. As protein: CASSLETSGGTQYF. V usage is TRBV5-1 and J usage is TRBJ2-5; 11 bases fit TRBD2. The CDR3 is 14 residues long. J was trimmed by 7 bases and V by 0 bases; bases with no gene match: 2. Germline V CDR1 and CDR2: SGHRS, YFSETQ. Together with reference TRBV5-1 and TRBJ2-5, the CDR3 gives the full variable domain: KAGVTQTPRYLIKTRGQQVTLSCSPISGHRSVSWYQQTPGQGLQFLFEYFSETQRNKGNFPGRFSGRQFSNSRSEMNVSTLELGDSALYLCASSLETSGGTQYFGPGTRLLVL.

The rearrangement links TRBV6-5 to TRBJ2-1; TRBD1 matches 7 bases. The V segment lost 6 bases and the J segment 8 bases; nucleotides outside the gene matches: 4. CDR1 is MNHEY and CDR2 is SVGAGI in the germline V gene. The CDR3 length is 12 residues. CDR3 region: CASRGGPDEQFF. CDR3 bases: TGTGCCAGCAGAGGGGGCCCCGATGAGCAGTTCTTC.

This clonotype was counted only a few times. This rearrangement joins TRBV28 to TRBJ1-1; TRBD1 matches 10 bases. The CDR3 extends over 16 amino acids. The germline CDR1 and CDR2 sequences are MDHEN and SYDVKM. The V gene end was trimmed by 2 bases and the J gene end by 2 bases; junction bases not matched to a gene: 5. CDR3 in DNA: TGTGCCAGCAGTTTAATGAGGACAGGGGGAAACACTGAAGCTTTCTTT. Translating it yields CASSLMRTGGNTEAFF.

The rearrangement joins TRBV5-1 to TRBJ2-3; no clear D. This CDR3 spans 14 amino acids. CDR1 and CDR2 (germline): SGHRS, YFSETQ. Trimming removed 0 bases at V and 4 bases at J, with 9 bases between. The chain's CDR3 is CASSLGQLADTQYF. The CDR3 nucleotides read TGCGCCAGCAGCTTGGGGCAGTTGGCAGATACGCAGTATTTT. Complete variable domain (other parts from reference TRBV5-1 and TRBJ2-3): KAGVTQTPRYLIKTRGQQVTLSCSPISGHRSVSWYQQTPGQGLQFLFEYFSETQRNKGNFPGRFSGRQFSNSRSEMNVSTLELGDSALYLCASSLGQLADTQYFGPGTRLTVL.

CDR3 region: CASSWWTGTGDEQYF. CDR3 sequence (DNA): TGTGCCAGCAGCTGGTGGACAGGGACTGGGGACGAGCAGTACTTC. The rearrangement uses TRBV11-1 and TRBJ2-7; 8 bases line up with TRBD1. Looked up from germline, CDR1 is SGHAT and CDR2 is FQDESV (reference sequence). V was pared by 4 bases and J by 5 bases, with 10 bases of the junction left unmatched. This CDR3 comprises 15 residues.

This clonotype was picked up many times. The rearrangement uses TRBV28 and TRBJ2-7; 10 positions agree with TRBD2. With V trimmed by 8 bases and J by 4 bases, 5 bases remained unmatched. Germline V lookup: CDR1 MDHEN, CDR2 SYDVKM. The CDR3 totals 13 residues. The CDR3 nucleotides are TGTGCCAGCGTCGGGACTAGCGCGTACGAGCAGTACTTC. Its protein product is CASVGTSAYEQYF.

To note about this clonotype: The conserved final phenylalanine or tryptophan is absent from the CDR3, which likely points to a read error. The rearrangement joins TRBV3-1 to TRBJ2-5; 7 positions match TRBD1. The DNA end favors TRBJ2-7, so the J call may be wrong. Germline lookup yields CDR1 LGHDT and CDR2 YNNKEL (reference sequence). The CDR3 loop spans 14 amino acids. The CDR3 loop reads CASSPWTGNYEQYS. The CDR3 DNA reads as TGTGCCAGCAGCCCTTGGACAGGTAACTACGAGCAGTACTCC.

This clonotype was picked up a small number of times. One end of the junction varies from germline; a read error may be responsible. The chain carries TRBV12-3 or TRBV12-4 and TRBJ2-5; 8 nucleotides match TRBD2. The CDR3 consists of 15 residues. The CDR3 region is CAISFGRVVSETQYF. CDR3 in DNA: TGTGCCATCAGTTTCGGGAGGGTAGTAAGTGAGACCCAGTACTTC.

There are a few counts of this clonotype. The V and J genes are TRBV7-9 and TRBJ1-2; D remains unclear. Germline CDR1 reads SEHNR; CDR2 reads FQNEAQ (reference sequence). The V and J ends lost 3 bases and 7 bases respectively, with 9 bases between them. This CDR3 region has 12 residues. This CDR3 is CASSFTDIGYTF. The CDR3 coding sequence is TGTGCCAGCAGCTTTACAGATATTGGCTACACCTTC.

In its sample, this clonotype was seen many times. The chain recombines TRBV15 with TRBJ2-3; 7 bases map to TRBD2. Trimming at V came to 0 bases and at J to 0 bases, leaving 6 bases not matched to a gene. Germline assignment: CDR1 LNHNV and CDR2 YYDKDF (reference sequence). This CDR3 has 17 residues. The CDR3 DNA reads as TGTGCCACCAGCAGAGAACGGGACTACAGAAGCACAGATACGCAGTATTTT. This encodes CATSRERDYRSTDTQYF. Full variable domain (outside the CDR3, taken from reference TRBV15 and TRBJ2-3): DAMVIQNPRYQVTQFGKPVTLSCSQTLNHNVMYWYQQKSSQAPKLLFHYYDKDFNNEADTPDNFQSRRPNTSFCFLDIRSPGLGDTAMYLCATSRERDYRSTDTQYFGPGTRLTVL.

Many counts were recorded for this clonotype. V usage is TRBV7-9 and J usage is TRBJ1-2, with no clear D. The CDR3 loop spans 11 amino acids. Germline CDR1 SEHNR, CDR2 FQNEAQ (reference sequence). Trimming removed 5 bases at V and 7 bases at J, with 8 bases between. The CDR3 nucleotides are TGTGCCAGCAGCCTCGGGCCTGGCTACACCTTC. Translated, it gives CASSLGPGYTF.

This clonotype was observed a few times. This chain joins TRBV6-2 or TRBV6-3 and TRBJ1-5, with 7 bases matching TRBD1. The V segment lost 6 bases and the J segment 6 bases; nucleotides outside the gene matches: 5. Germline assignment: CDR1 MNHEY and CDR2 SVGEGT. This CDR3 comprises 13 residues. The chain's CDR3 is CASRETGPQPQHF. In DNA, the CDR3 is TGTGCCAGCAGGGAGACAGGGCCTCAGCCCCAGCATTTT.